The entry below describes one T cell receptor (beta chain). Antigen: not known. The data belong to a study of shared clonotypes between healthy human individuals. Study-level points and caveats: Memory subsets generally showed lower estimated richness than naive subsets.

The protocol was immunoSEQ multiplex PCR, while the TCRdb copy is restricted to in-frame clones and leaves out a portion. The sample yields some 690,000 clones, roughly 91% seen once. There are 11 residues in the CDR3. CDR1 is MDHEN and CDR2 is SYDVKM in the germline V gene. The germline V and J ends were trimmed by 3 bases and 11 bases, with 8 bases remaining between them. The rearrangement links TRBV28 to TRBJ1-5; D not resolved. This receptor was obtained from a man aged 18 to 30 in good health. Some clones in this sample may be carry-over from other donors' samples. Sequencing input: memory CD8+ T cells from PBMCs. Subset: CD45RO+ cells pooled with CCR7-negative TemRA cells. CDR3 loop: CASSFAQAQHF. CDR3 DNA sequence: TGTGCCAGCAGTTTTGCGCAGGCCCAGCATTTT.